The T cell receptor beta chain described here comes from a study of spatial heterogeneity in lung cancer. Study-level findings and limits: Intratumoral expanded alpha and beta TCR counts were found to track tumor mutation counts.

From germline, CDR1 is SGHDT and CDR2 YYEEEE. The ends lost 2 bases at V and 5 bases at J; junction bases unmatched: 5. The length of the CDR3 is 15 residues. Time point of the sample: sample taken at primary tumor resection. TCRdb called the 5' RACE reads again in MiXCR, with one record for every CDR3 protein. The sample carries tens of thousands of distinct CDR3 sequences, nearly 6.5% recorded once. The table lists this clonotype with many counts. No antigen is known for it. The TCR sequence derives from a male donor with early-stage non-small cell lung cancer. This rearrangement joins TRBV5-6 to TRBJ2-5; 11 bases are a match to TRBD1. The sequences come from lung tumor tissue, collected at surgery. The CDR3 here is CASSLGTGGVETQYF. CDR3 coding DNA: TGTGCCAGCAGCTTAGGGACAGGGGGAGTCGAGACCCAGTACTTC. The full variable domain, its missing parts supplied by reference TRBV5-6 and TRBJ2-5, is DAGVTQSPTHLIKTRGQQVTLRCSPKSGHDTVSWYQQALGQGPQFIFQYYEEEERQRGNFPDRFSGHQFPNYSSELNVNALLLGDSALYLCASSLGTGGVETQYFGPGTRLLVL.